This T cell receptor (beta chain) was found in a study of blood T cell repertoires in COVID-19. Study background: The United States, Italy and Spain were the sources of the acute and convalescent COVID-19 samples. In each case, the material was cDNA or gDNA derived from T cells, B-cell-depleted T cells, or PBMCs.

Authors' analysis steps: The authors estimated nucleated cell counts from reference gene primer amplification. TCRdb's table, derived via immunoSEQ multiplex PCR, lists solely in-frame clones and lacks some. V, J and clone size were drawn from that table, and D and trimming were deduced from the DNA. The table includes fewer than 400,000 clones, approximately 81% detected once. There are 15 residues in the CDR3. The germline V gene has CDR1 MNHEY and CDR2 SVGAGI. V was cut by 5 bases and J by 2 bases, with 15 bases left in between. The genes are TRBV6-5 and TRBJ1-2, with no clear D. This TCR came from a woman aged 18-29 years with acute or convalescent COVID-19. Source material: peripheral blood. CDR3 coding DNA: TGTGCCAGCAGTCCCCAGGCACAGATAAACTATGGCTACACCTTC. It is translated as CASSPQAQINYGYTF.